These T cell receptor beta chains were read from a single sample in a study of control samples from healthy donors and cancer patients. Sequencing used immunoSEQ multiplex PCR; TCRdb keeps in-frame clones, though not all of them. The sample lists approximately 140,000 clones; approximately 94% were seen once. Sequencing input: blood. Every receptor here comes from a man in his forties in good health. The conserved cysteine and the conserved F or W are not part of the CDR3 here. The D gene is left open where the match is weak.

J | V | D | CDR3
TRBJ1-1 | TRBV7-9 | - | ASSPSRTEAF
TRBJ2-7 | TRBV6-5 | - | ASWDGSYEQY
TRBJ1-4 | TRBV6-4 | - | ASRNTGKTNEKLF
TRBJ2-2 | TRBV9 | TRBD2 | ASSPIAGGRPGELF
TRBJ1-2 | TRBV5-7 | - | ASRGDATTYYGYT
TRBJ2-1 | TRBV4-1 | - | ASSQTGPGYNEQF
TRBJ2-5 | TRBV15 | - | ATSRDLGAGEETQY
TRBJ1-5 | TRBV7-9 | TRBD1 | ASSLGTGGNQPQH
TRBJ2-1 | TRBV4-3 | - | ASSHKRGFGRYNEQF
TRBJ1-2 | TRBV13 | - | ASSSFSGSQLDYGYT
TRBJ1-1 | TRBV7-9 | - | ASSLENRGNTEAF
TRBJ2-5 | TRBV2 | - | ASSERAAVQETQY
TRBJ1-3 | TRBV7-2 | - | ASSPRTAGNTIY
TRBJ1-1 | TRBV18 | - | ASSPPGTTNTEAF
TRBJ1-1 | TRBV6-5 | - | ASSYSVEGRTTEAF
TRBJ1-2 | TRBV7-9 | - | ASSMSDSYGYT
TRBJ2-3 | TRBV24-1 | - | ATSDSGTYNTDTQY
TRBJ1-5 | TRBV19 | - | ASTLDRYQPQH
TRBJ2-3 | TRBV4-3 | - | ASSPYQQQGTDTQY
TRBJ1-1 | TRBV29-1 | - | SVAWRGGGEAF
TRBJ2-7 | TRBV6-6 | TRBD1 | ASSYSDRGSYEQY
TRBJ1-5 | TRBV7-2 | - | ASSFSSNQPQH
TRBJ2-7 | TRBV25-1 | - | ASLGTISYEQY
TRBJ1-2 | TRBV24-1 | - | ATSEQNYGYT
TRBJ1-2 | TRBV28 | - | ASSPLVSGYT
TRBJ1-3 | TRBV12-3/TRBV12-4 | - | ASQNRAGNTIY
TRBJ1-5 | TRBV28 | - | ASSLIPQDQPQH
TRBJ2-4 | TRBV7-9 | - | ASWGAKNIQY
TRBJ2-3 | TRBV10-2 | - | ASSDVGFADTQY
TRBJ1-3 | TRBV19 | TRBD1 | ASMRTGSGNTIY
TRBJ2-5 | TRBV5-1 | TRBD2 | ASTPALAGAETQY
TRBJ2-7 | TRBV29-1 | TRBD2 | SVGGGVWAYEQY
TRBJ2-4 | TRBV12-5 | - | ASGLTPALRTVIAKNIQY
TRBJ1-2 | TRBV6-5 | - | ASFGGYGYT
TRBJ1-2 | TRBV6-4 | - | ASSDSMDSNYGYT
TRBJ2-3 | TRBV30 | TRBD2 | AWAGLQLAGKIDTQY
TRBJ1-1 | TRBV6-6 | - | ASSLLGRRNTEAF
TRBJ2-7 | TRBV9 | - | ASSGNPSSYEQY
TRBJ2-5 | TRBV7-8 | TRBD1 | ASSSRTGGETQY
TRBJ2-6 | TRBV18 | - | ASSPARAINSGANVLT
TRBJ1-4 | TRBV6-5 | - | ASTTAGNEKLF
TRBJ1-1 | TRBV6-5 | - | ASRDTGRMGAF
TRBJ1-4 | TRBV27 | - | ASSAPGTNNEKLF
TRBJ2-1 | TRBV7-7 | - | ASSHGITSPLEQF
TRBJ1-5 | TRBV5-8 | - | ASSRYRDGQPQH
TRBJ2-1 | TRBV18 | - | ATFTKGKSSYNEQF
TRBJ2-7 | TRBV6-2/TRBV6-3 | - | ASSLGRSYEQY
TRBJ2-7 | TRBV28 | - | ASSFDRRPYEQY
TRBJ1-1 | TRBV4-1 | - | ASSLHGGRNTEAF
TRBJ2-7 | TRBV9 | - | ASSAGHVGYEQY
TRBJ2-3 | TRBV24-1 | TRBD2 | ATSDLLAGGQQY
TRBJ2-5 | TRBV6-6 | - | ASSYGQQETQY
TRBJ2-1 | TRBV9 | - | ASSVGGASYNEQF
TRBJ2-2 | TRBV29-1 | - | SVAGREGGGELF